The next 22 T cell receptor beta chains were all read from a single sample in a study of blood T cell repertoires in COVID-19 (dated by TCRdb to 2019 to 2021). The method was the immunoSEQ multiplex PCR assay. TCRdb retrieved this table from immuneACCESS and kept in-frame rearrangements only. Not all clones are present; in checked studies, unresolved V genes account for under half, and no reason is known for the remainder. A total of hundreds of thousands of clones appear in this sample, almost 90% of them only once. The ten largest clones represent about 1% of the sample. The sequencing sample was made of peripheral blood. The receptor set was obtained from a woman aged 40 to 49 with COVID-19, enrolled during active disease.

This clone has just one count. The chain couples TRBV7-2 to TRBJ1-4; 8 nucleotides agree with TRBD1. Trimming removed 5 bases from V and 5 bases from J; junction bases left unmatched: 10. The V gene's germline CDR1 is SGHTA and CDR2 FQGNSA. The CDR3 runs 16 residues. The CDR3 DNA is TGTGCCAGCAGCCGCAATAACAGGGGGGGGAATGAAAAACTGTTTTTT. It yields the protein CASSRNNRGGNEKLFF.

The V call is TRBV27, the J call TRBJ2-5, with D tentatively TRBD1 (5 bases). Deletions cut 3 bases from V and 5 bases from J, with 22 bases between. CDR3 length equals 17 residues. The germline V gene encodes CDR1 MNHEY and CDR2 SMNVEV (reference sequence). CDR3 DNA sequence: TGTGCCAGCAGTTTCACCCCCGGGCAGGGCATGGGGGAGACCCAGTACTTC. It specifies CASSFTPGQGMGETQYF.

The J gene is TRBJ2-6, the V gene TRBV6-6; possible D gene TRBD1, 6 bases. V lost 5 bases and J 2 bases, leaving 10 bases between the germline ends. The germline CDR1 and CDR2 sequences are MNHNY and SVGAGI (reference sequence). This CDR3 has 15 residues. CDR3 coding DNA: TGTGCCAGCAGTGTACAGGGAACTGGGGCCAACGTCCTGACTTTC. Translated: CASSVQGTGANVLTF.

Written as DNA, the CDR3 is TGCGCCAGCAGCCAAGAAGTTCGGAGAGAGCCTTGGGAGACCCAGTACTTC. It specifies CASSQEVRREPWETQYF. V gene TRBV4-1 combines with J gene TRBJ2-5; no clear D. The CDR3 sequence is 17 residues long. Germline V gives CDR1 MGHRA, CDR2 YSYEKL. Trimming stripped 0 bases from V and 5 bases from J, with 19 bases between.

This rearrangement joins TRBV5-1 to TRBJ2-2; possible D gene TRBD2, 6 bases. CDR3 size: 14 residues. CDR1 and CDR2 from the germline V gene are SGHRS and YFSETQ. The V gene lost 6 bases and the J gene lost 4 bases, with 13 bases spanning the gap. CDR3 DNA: TGCGCCAGCACTGTCCTAGCGACCACCGGGGAGCTGTTTTTT. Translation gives CASTVLATTGELFF.

The CDR3 loop reads CASSSRTGFSSYNSPLHF. Here the CDR3 DNA reads TGTGCCAGCAGCTCGAGGACAGGCTTCAGCTCCTATAATTCACCCCTCCACTTT. The gene calls are TRBV7-2 and TRBJ1-6, with TRBD1 identical over 7 bases. This CDR3 is 18 amino acids long. J gave up 0 bases and V 4 bases, and 9 bases lay outside the gene matches. The V gene's germline CDR1 is SGHTA and CDR2 FQGNSA.

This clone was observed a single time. The CDR3 DNA is TGTGCCAGCTCACCATCGACCGGGACAGAGAATTTGAACACTGAAGCTTTCTTT. Encoded protein: CASSPSTGTENLNTEAFF. The chain carries TRBV7-9 and TRBJ1-1; 7 bases align to TRBD1. This CDR3 contains 18 residues. Germline lookup yields CDR1 SEHNR and CDR2 FQNEAQ (reference sequence). The junction had 18 bases not matched to a gene; V was cut back by 8 bases and J by 0 bases.

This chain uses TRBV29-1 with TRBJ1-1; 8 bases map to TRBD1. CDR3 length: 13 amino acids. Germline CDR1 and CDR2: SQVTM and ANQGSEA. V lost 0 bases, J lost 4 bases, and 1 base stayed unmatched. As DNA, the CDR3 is TGCAGCGTTGAAGACAGGGGGCTCACTGAAGCTTTCTTT. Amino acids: CSVEDRGLTEAFF.

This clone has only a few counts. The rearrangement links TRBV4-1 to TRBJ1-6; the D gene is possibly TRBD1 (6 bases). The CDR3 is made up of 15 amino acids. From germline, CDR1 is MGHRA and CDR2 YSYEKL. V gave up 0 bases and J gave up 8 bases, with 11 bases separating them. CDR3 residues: CASSQEPPGDSPLHF. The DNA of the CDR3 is TGCGCCAGCAGCCAAGAGCCTCCAGGGGATTCACCCCTCCACTTT.

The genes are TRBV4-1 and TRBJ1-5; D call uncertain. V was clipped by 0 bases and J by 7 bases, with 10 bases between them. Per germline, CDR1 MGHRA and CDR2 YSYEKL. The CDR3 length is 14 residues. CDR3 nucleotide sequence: TGCGCCAGCAGCCAAGATTTCATCGGGCAGCCCCAGCATTTT. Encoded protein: CASSQDFIGQPQHF.

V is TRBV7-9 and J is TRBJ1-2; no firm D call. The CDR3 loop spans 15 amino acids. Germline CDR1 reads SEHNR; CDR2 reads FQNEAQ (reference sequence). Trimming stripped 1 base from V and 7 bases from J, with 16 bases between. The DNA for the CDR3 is TGTGCCAGCAGCTTAGAGCAGGCGATGGGTGGTGGCTACACCTTC. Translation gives CASSLEQAMGGGYTF.

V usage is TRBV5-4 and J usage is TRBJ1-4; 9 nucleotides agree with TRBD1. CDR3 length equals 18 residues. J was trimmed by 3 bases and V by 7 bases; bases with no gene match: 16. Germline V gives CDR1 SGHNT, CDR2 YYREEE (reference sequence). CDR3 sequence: CASPTLWDRDLANEKLFF. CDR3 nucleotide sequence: TGTGCCAGCCCCACTCTATGGGACAGGGATCTAGCTAATGAAAAACTGTTTTTT.

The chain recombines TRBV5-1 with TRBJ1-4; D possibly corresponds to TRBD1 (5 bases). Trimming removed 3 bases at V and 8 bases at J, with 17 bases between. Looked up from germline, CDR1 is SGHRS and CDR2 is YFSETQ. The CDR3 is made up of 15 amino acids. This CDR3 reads CASSSLPGLGEKLFF. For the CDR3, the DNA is TGCGCCAGCAGCTCTCTTCCAGGGCTAGGGGAAAAACTGTTTTTT.

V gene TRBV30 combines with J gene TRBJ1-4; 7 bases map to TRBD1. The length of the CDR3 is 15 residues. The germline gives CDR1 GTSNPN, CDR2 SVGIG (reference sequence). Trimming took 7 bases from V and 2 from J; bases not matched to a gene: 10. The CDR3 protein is CASPRRGATNEKLFF. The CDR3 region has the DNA TGTGCCTCCCCGCGCAGGGGGGCTACTAATGAAAAACTGTTTTTT. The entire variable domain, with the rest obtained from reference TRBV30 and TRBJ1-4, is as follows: SQTIHQWPATLVQPVGSPLSLECTVEGTSNPNLYWYRQAAGRGLQLLFYSVGIGQISSEVPQNLSASRPQDRQFILSSKKLLLSDSGFYLCASPRRGATNEKLFFGSGTQLSVL.

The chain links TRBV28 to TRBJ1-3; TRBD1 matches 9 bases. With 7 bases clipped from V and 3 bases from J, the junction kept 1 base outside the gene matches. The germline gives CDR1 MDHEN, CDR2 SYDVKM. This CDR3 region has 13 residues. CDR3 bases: TGTGCCAGCAAGGGACAGGGTGGAAACACCATATATTTT. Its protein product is CASKGQGGNTIYF.

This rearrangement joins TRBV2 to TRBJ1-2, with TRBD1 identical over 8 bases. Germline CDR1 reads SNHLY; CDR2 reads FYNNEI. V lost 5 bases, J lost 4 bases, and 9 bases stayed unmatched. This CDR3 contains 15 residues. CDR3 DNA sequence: TGTGCCAGCAGTTCCGGACAGGGATGGGGCTATGGCTACACCTTC. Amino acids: CASSSGQGWGYGYTF. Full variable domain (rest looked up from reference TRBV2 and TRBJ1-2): EPEVTQTPSHQVTQMGQEVILRCVPISNHLYFYWYRQILGQKVEFLVSFYNNEISEKSEIFDDQFSVERPDGSNFTLKIRSTKLEDSAMYFCASSSGQGWGYGYTFGSGTRLTVV.

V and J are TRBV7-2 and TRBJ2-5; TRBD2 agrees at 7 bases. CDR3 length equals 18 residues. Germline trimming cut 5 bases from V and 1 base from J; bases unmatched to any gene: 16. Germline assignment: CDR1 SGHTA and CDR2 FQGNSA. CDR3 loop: CASSHPRPSGGVQETQYF. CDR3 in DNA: TGTGCCAGCAGCCACCCGCGCCCGAGTGGGGGGGTCCAAGAGACCCAGTACTTC.

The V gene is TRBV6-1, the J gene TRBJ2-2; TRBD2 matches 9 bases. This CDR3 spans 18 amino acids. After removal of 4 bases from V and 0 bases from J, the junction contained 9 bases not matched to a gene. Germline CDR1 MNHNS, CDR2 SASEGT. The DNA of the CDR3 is TGTGCCAGCAGTGGCACCGTTGCGGGGGGGGCGAACACCGGGGAGCTGTTTTTT. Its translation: CASSGTVAGGANTGELFF.

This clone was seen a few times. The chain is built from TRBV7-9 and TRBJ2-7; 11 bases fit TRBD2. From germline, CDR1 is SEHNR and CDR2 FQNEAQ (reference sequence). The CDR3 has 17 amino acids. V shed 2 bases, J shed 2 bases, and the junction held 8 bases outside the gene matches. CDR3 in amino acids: CASSLYMTSGITYEQYF. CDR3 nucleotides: TGTGCCAGCAGCTTATATATGACTAGCGGGATAACCTACGAGCAGTACTTC.

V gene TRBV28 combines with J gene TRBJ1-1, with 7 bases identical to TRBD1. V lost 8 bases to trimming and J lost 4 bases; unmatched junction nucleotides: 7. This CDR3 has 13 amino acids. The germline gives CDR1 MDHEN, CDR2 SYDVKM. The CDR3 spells CASSDREATEAFF. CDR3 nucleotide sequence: TGTGCCAGCTCTGACAGGGAGGCCACTGAAGCTTTCTTT.

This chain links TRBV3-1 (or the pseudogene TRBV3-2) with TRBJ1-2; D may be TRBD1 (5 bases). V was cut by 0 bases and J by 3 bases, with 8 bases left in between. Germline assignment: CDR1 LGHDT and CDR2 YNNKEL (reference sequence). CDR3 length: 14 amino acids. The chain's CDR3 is CASSQDRGYYGYTF. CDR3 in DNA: TGTGCCAGCAGCCAAGATCGGGGGTACTATGGCTACACCTTC.

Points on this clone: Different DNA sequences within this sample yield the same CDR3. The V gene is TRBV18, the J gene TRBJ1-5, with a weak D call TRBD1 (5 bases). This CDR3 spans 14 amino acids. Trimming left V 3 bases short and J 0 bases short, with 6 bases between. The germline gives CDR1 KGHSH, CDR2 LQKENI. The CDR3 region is CASSPRDSNQPQHF. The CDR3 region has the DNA TGTGCCAGCTCACCCAGGGATAGCAATCAGCCCCAGCATTTT.